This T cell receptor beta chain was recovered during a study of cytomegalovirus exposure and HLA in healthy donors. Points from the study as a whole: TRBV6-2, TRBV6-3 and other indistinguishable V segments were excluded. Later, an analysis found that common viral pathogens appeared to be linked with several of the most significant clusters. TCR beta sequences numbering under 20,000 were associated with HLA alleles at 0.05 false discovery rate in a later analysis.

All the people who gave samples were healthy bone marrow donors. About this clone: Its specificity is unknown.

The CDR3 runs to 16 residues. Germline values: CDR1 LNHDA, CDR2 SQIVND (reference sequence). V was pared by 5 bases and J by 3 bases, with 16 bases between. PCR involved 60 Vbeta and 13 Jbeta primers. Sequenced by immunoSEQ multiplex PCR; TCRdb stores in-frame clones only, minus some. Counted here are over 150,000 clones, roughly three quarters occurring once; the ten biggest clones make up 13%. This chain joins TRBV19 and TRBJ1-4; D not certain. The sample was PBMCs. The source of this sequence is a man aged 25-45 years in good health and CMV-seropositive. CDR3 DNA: TGTGCCAGTAGTGACCTAGGTGGGAGATCTAATGAAAAACTGTTTTTT. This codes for CASSDLGGRSNEKLFF.